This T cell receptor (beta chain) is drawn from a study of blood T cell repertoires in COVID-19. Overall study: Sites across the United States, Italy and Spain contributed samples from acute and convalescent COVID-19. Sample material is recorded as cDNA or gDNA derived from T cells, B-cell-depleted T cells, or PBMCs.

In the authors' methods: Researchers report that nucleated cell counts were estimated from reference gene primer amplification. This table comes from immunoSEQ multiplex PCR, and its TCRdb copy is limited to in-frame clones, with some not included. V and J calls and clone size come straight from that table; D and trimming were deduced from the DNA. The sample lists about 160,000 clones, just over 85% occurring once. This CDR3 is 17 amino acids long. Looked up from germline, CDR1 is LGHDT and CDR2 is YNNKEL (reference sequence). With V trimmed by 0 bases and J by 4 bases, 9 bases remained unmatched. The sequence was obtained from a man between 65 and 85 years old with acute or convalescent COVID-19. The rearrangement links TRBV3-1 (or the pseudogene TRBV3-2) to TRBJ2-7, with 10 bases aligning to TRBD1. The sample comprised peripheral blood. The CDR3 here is CASSQERQTGGVYEQYF. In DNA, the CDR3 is TGTGCCAGCAGCCAAGAGAGGCAGACAGGGGGCGTTTACGAGCAGTACTTC.